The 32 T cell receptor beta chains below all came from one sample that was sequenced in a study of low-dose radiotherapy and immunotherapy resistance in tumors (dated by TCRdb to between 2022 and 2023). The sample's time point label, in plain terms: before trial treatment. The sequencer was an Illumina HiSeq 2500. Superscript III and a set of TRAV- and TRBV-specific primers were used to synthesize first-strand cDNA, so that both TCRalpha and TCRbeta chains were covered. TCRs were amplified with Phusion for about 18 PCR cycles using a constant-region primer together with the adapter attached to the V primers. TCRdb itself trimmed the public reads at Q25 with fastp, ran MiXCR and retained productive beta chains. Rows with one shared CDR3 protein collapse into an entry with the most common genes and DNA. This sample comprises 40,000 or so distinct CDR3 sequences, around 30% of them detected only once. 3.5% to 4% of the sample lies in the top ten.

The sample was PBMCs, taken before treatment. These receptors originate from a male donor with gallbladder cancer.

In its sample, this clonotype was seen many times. This CDR3 is CASSPGGQGSSYEQYF. CDR3 in DNA: TGTGCCAGCAGCCCAGGGGGACAGGGAAGTTCCTACGAGCAGTACTTC. The chain couples TRBV14 to TRBJ2-7; 9 positions match TRBD1. From germline, CDR1 is SGHDN and CDR2 FVKESK. Trimming at V came to 4 bases and at J to 1 base, leaving 8 bases not matched to a gene. This CDR3 contains 16 residues.

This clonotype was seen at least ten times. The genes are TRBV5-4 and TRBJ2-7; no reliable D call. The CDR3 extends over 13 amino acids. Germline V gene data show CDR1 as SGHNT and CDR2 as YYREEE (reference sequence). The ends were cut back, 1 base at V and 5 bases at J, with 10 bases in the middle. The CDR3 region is CASSLSRAHEQYF. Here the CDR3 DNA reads TGTGCCAGCAGCTTGAGTAGAGCCCACGAGCAGTACTTC.

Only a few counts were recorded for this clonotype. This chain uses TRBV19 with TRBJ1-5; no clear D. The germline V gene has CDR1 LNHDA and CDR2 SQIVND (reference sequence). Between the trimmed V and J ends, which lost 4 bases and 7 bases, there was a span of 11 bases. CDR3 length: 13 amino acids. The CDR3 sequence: CASSTLTQQPQHF. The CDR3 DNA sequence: TGTGCCAGTAGTACCTTGACCCAGCAGCCCCAGCATTTT.

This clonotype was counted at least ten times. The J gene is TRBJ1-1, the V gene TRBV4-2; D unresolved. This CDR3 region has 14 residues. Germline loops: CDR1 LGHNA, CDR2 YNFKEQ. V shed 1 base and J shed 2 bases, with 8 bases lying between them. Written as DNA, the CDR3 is TGTGCCAGCAGCCAAGTTCGGAGCAACACTGAAGCTTTCTTT. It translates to CASSQVRSNTEAFF.

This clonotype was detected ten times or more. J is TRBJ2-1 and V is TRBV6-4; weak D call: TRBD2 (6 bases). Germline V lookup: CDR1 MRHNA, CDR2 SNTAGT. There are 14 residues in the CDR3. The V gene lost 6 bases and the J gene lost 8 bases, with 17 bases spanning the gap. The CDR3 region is CASSPSPGVDEQFF. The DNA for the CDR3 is TGTGCCAGCAGCCCGAGCCCGGGGGTCGATGAGCAGTTCTTC.

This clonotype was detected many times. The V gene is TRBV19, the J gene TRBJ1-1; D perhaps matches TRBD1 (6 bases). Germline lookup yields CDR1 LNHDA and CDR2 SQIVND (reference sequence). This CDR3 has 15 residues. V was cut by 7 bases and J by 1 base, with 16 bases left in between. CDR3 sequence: CASTRGRTANTEAFF. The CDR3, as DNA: TGTGCCAGTACCCGGGGGCGGACAGCGAACACTGAAGCTTTCTTT.

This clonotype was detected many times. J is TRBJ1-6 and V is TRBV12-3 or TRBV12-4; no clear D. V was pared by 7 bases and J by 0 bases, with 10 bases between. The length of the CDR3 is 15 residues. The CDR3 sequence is CASTPVDSYNSPLHF. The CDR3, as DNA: TGTGCCAGCACCCCCGTTGACTCCTATAATTCACCCCTCCACTTT.

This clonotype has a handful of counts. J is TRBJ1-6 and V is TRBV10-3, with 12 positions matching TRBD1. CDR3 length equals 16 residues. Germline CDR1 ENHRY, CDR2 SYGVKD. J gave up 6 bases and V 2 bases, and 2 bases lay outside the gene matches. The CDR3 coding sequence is TGTGCCATCAGTGAGGGGGACAGGGGGCTTAATTCACCCCTCCACTTT. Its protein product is CAISEGDRGLNSPLHF.

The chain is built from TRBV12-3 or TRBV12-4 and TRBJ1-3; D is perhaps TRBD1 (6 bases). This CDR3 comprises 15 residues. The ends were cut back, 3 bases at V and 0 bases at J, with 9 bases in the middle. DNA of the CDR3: TGTGCCAGCAGTTTTCAGGGGCGCTCTGGAAACACCATATATTTT. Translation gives CASSFQGRSGNTIYF.

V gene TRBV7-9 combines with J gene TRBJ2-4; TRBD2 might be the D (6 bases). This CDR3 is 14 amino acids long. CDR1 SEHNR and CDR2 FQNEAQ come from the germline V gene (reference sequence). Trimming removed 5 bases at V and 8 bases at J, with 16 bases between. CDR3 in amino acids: CASSPSEGRDIQYF. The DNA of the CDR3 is TGTGCCAGCAGCCCCTCGGAGGGACGGGACATTCAGTACTTC.

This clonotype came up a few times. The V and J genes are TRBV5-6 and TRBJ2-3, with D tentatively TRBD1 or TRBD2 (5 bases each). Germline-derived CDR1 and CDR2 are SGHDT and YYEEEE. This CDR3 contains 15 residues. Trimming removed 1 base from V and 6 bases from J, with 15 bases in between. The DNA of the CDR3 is TGTGCCAGCAGCTTGAAAACGGGGCCCAAGGATACGCAGTATTTT. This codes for CASSLKTGPKDTQYF.

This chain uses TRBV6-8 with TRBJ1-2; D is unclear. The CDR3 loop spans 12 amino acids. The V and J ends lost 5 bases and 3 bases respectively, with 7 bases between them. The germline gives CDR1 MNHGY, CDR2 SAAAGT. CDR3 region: CASSDRHYGYTF. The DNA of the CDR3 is TGTGCCAGCAGTGACCGACACTATGGCTACACCTTC.

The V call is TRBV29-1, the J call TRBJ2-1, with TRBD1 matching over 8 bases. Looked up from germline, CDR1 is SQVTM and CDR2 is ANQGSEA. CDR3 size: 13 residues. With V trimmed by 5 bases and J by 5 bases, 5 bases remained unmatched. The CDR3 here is CSVWTGLDNEQFF. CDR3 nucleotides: TGCAGCGTTTGGACAGGGTTGGACAATGAGCAGTTCTTC.

In DNA, the CDR3 is TGCAGTGCTAGGCCCCGGGGGTGGGGCTGCTACAATGAGCAGTTCTTC. It encodes CSARPRGWGCYNEQFF. The chain uses TRBV20-1 and TRBJ2-1; maybe TRBD2 (6 bases). V gave up 3 bases and J gave up 3 bases, with 18 bases separating them. The CDR3 consists of 16 residues. Per the germline V gene, CDR1 is DFQATT and CDR2 is SNEGSKA (reference sequence).

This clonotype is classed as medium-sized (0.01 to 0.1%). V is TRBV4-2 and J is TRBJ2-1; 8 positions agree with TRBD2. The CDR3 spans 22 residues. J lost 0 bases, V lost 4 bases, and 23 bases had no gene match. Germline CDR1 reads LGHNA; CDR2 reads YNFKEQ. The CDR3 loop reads CASSPSALSGRAVSSSYNEQFF. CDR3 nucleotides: TGTGCCAGCAGCCCCTCGGCTCTTTCCGGGAGGGCCGTATCGAGCTCCTACAATGAGCAGTTCTTC.

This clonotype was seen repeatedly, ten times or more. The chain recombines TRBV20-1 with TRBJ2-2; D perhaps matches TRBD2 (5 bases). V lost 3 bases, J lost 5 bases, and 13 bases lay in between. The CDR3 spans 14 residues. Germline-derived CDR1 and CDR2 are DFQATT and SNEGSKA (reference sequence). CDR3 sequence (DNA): TGCAGTGCTAGCCTGGCCGGCGGGACCGGGGAGCTGTTTTTT. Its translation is CSASLAGGTGELFF.

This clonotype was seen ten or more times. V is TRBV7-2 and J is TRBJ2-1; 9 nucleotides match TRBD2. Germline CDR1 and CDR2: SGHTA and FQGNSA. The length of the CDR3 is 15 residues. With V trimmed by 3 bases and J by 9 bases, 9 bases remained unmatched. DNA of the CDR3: TGTGCCAGCAGCTTCCTCGGCGGGGGGGCTGGTGAGCAGTTCTTC. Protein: CASSFLGGGAGEQFF.

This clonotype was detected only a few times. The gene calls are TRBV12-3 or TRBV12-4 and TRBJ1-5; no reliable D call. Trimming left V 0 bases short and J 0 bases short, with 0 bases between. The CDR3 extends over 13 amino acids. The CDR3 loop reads CASSLASNQPQHF. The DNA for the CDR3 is TGTGCCAGCAGTTTAGCTAGCAATCAGCCCCAGCATTTT.

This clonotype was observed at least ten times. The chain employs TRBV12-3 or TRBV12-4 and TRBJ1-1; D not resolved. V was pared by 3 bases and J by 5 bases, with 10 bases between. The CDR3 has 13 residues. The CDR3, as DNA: TGTGCCAGCAGTTTTGAGATAGGGACTGAAGCTTTCTTT. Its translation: CASSFEIGTEAFF.

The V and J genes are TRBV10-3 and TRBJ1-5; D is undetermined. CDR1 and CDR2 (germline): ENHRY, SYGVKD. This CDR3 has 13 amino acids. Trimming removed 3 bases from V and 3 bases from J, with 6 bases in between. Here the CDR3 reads CAISDQVNQPQHF. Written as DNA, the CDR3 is TGTGCCATCAGTGACCAGGTCAATCAGCCCCAGCATTTT.

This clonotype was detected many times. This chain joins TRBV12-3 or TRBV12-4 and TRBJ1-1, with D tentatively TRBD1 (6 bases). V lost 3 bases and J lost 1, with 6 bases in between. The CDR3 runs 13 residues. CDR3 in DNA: TGTGCCAGCAGTTTGGGGGCGAACACTGAAGCTTTCTTT. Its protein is CASSLGANTEAFF.

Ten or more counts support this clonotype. The chain's CDR3 is CASSPDRLYGYTF. The CDR3 DNA is TGTGCCAGCAGCCCCGACAGGCTCTATGGCTACACCTTC. The chain uses TRBV7-3 and TRBJ1-2; tentative D call: TRBD1 (6 bases). The germline V gene encodes CDR1 SGHTA and CDR2 FQGTGA. CDR3 length: 13 residues. The V and J ends lost 5 bases and 4 bases respectively, with 11 bases between them.

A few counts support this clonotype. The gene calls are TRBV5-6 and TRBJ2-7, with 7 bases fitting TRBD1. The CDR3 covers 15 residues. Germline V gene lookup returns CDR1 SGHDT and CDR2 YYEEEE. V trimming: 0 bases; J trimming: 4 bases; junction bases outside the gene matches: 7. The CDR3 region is CASSLEVTGFYEQYF. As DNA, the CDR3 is TGTGCCAGCAGCTTGGAGGTGACAGGGTTTTACGAGCAGTACTTC. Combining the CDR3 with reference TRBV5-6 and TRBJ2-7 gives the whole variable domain DAGVTQSPTHLIKTRGQQVTLRCSPKSGHDTVSWYQQALGQGPQFIFQYYEEEERQRGNFPDRFSGHQFPNYSSELNVNALLLGDSALYLCASSLEVTGFYEQYFGPGTRLTVT.

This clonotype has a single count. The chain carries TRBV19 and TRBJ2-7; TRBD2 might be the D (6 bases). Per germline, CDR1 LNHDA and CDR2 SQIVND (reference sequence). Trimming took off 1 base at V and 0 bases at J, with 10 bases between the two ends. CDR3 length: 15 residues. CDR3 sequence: CASSIVGTPSYEQYF. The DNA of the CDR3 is TGTGCCAGTAGTATAGTTGGGACTCCCTCCTACGAGCAGTACTTC.

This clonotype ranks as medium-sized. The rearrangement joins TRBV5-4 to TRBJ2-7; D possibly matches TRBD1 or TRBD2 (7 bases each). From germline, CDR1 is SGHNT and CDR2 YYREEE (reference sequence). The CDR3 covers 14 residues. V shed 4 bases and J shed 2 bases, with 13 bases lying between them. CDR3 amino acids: CASSKQGGAYEQYF. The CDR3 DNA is TGTGCCAGCAGCAAGCAGGGGGGGGCCTACGAGCAGTACTTC. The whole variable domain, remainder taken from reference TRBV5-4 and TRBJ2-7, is ETGVTQSPTHLIKTRGQQVTLRCSSQSGHNTVSWYQQALGQGPQFIFQYYREEENGRGNFPPRFSGLQFPNYSSELNVNALELDDSALYLCASSKQGGAYEQYFGPGTRLTVT.

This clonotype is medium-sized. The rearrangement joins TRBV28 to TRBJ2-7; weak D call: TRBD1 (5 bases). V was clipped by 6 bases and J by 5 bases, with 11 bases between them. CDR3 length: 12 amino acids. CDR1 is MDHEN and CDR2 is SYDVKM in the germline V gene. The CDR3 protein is CASRQGGNEQYF. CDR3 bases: TGTGCCAGCAGGCAGGGTGGGAACGAGCAGTACTTC.

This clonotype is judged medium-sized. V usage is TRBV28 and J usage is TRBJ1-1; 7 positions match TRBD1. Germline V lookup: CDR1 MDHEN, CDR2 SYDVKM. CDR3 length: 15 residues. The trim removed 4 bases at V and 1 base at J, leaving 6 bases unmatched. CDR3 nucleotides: TGTGCCAGCAGTTCATACAGGGGCCGGAACACTGAAGCTTTCTTT. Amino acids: CASSSYRGRNTEAFF.

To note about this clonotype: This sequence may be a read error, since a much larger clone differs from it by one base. CDR3 loop: CSASRDGYEQFF. As DNA, the CDR3 is TGCAGTGCTAGTAGGGACGGCTACGAGCAGTTCTTC. V is TRBV20-1 and J is TRBJ2-1; D may match TRBD1 or TRBD2 (5 bases each). V lost 3 bases and J lost 10, with 13 bases in between. Germline lookup yields CDR1 DFQATT and CDR2 SNEGSKA (reference sequence). The CDR3 has 12 residues.

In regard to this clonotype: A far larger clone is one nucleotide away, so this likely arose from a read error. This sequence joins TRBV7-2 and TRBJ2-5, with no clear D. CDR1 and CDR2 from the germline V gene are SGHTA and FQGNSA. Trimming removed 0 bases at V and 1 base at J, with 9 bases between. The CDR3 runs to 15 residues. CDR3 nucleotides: TGTACCAGCAGCTTAGCCCTAGGGTTCCAAGAGACCCAGTACTTC. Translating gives CTSSLALGFQETQYF.

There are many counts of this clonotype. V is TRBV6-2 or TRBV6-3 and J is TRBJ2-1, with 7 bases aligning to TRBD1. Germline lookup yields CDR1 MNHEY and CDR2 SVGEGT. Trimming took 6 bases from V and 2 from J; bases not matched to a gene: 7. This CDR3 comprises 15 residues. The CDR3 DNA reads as TGTGCCAGCAGGACCACAGGGGACACCTACAATGAGCAGTTCTTC. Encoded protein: CASRTTGDTYNEQFF.

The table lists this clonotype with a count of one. CDR3 protein: CASSRTRQRLAYEQYF. CDR3 DNA sequence: TGTGCCAGCAGCCGTACCCGACAGCGACTAGCCTACGAGCAGTACTTC. The chain joins TRBV6-5 to TRBJ2-7; tentative D call: TRBD2 (6 bases). Per the germline V gene, CDR1 is MNHEY and CDR2 is SVGAGI. The CDR3 has 16 amino acids. Deletions cut 6 bases from V and 2 bases from J, with 20 bases between.

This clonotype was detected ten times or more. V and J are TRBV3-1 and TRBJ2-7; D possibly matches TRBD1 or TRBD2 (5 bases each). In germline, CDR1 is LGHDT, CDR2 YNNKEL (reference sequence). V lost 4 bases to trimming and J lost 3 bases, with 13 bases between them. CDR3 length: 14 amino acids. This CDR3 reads CASSRRDQGYEQYF. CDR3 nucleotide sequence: TGTGCCAGCAGCCGCCGGGACCAAGGCTACGAGCAGTACTTC.